Listed below are T cell receptor beta chains from one sample, sequenced in a study of blood T cell repertoires in COVID-19. The repertoire was sequenced with immunoSEQ multiplex PCR; TCRdb's copy has only in-frame clones and lacks some. The data contain roughly 120,000 clones, about 88% of them singletons. The material sequenced was peripheral blood. The receptors were gathered from a middle-aged man with active COVID-19. Each CDR3 is given without its conserved first and last residue. The order of the fields is J gene, V gene, CDR3 protein.

J gene: TRBJ2-2
V gene: TRBV9
CDR3 protein: ASSVETARGELF

J gene: TRBJ1-5
V gene: TRBV6-5
CDR3 protein: ASISGGNQPQH

J gene: TRBJ1-5
V gene: TRBV19
CDR3 protein: ATKRGGSYSNQPQH

J gene: TRBJ2-5
V gene: TRBV19
CDR3 protein: ASRRGQETQY

J gene: TRBJ1-1
V gene: TRBV19
CDR3 protein: ASSSGGTFRTEAF

J gene: TRBJ1-2
V gene: TRBV2
CDR3 protein: ASSPDRVANYGYT

J gene: TRBJ2-1
V gene: TRBV7-9
CDR3 protein: ASRQPGGNLGNEQF

J gene: TRBJ1-6
V gene: TRBV5-1
CDR3 protein: ASSLAFETGDSPLH

J gene: TRBJ1-1
V gene: TRBV3-1/TRBV3-2
CDR3 protein: ASSPGQGEAEAF

J gene: TRBJ1-2
V gene: TRBV24-1
CDR3 protein: ATSDLQGAGYT

J gene: TRBJ1-5
V gene: TRBV12-3/TRBV12-4
CDR3 protein: ASSRGSNQPQH

J gene: TRBJ2-2
V gene: TRBV6-4
CDR3 protein: ASSSRDRDTGELF

J gene: TRBJ1-2
V gene: TRBV5-6
CDR3 protein: ASSLDRTGRYGYT

J gene: TRBJ1-6
V gene: TRBV3-1/TRBV3-2
CDR3 protein: ASSLRTVFPLH

J gene: TRBJ1-2
V gene: TRBV19
CDR3 protein: ASSILGTGTYYGYT

J gene: TRBJ2-1
V gene: TRBV18
CDR3 protein: ASSPRGTPSNEQF

J gene: TRBJ2-2
V gene: TRBV7-8
CDR3 protein: ASSLKTVNTGELF

J gene: TRBJ2-1
V gene: TRBV3-1/TRBV3-2
CDR3 protein: ASSQVRVGSYNEQF

J gene: TRBJ2-2
V gene: TRBV4-2
CDR3 protein: ATRGGATGELF

J gene: TRBJ2-1
V gene: TRBV6-6
CDR3 protein: ASSYPSGGTYNEQF

J gene: TRBJ2-2
V gene: TRBV4-1
CDR3 protein: ASSQGVSSGVLTGELF

J gene: TRBJ2-1
V gene: TRBV11-3
CDR3 protein: ASSSDTSGSYNEQF